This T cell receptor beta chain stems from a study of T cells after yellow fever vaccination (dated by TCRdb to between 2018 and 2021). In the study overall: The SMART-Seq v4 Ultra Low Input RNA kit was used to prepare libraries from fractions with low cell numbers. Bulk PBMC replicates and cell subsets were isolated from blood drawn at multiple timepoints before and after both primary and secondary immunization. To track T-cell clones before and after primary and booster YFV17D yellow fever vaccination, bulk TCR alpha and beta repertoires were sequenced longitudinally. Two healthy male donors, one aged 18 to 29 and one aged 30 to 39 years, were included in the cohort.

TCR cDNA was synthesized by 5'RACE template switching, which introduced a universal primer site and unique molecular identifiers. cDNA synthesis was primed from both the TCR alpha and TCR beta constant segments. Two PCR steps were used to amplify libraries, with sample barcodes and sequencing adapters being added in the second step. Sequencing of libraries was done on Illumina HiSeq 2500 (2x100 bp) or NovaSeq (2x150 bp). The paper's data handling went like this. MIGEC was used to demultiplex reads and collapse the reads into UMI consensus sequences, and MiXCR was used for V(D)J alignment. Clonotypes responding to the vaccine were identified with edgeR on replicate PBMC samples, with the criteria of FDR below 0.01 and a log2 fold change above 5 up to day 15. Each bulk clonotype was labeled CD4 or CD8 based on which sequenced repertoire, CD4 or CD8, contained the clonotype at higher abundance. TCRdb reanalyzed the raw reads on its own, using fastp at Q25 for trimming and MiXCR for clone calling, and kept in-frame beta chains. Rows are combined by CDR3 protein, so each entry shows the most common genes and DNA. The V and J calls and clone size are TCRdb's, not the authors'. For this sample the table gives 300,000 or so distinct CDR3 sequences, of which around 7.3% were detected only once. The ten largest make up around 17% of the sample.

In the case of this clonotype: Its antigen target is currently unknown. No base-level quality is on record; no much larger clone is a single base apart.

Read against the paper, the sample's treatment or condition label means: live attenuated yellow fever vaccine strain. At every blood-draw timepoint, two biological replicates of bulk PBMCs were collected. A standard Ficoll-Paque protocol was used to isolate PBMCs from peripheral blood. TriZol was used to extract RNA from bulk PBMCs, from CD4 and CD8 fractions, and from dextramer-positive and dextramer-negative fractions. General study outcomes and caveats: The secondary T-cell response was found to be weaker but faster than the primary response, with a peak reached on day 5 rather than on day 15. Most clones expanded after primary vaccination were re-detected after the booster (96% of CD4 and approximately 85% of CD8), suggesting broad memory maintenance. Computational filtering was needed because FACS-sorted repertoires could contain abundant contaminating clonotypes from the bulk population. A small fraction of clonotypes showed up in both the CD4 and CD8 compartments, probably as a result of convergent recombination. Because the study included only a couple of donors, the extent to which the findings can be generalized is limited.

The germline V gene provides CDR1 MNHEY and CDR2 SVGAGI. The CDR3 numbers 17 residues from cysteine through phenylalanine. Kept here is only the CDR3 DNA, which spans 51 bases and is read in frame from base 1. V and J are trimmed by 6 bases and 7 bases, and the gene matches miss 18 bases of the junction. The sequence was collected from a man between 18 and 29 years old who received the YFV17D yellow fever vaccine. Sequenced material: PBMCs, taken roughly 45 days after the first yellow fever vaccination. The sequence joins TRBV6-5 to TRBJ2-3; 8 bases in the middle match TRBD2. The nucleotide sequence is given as TGTGCCAGCAGCTACGGTTGGCGGGGGGCCGGAGTTAATACGCAGTATTTT. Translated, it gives CASSYGWRGAGVNTQYF.